The sequence of this T cell receptor beta chain was determined in a study of T-cell reconstitution after alpha-beta-depleted transplantation in children. A TCRbeta library incorporating unique molecular identifiers was prepared. TCRdb re-analysed the PCR reads in MiXCR, keeping a single row per CDR3 protein. This sample has 300,000 to 350,000 distinct CDR3 sequences, with approximately 23% found just once. The CDR3 is made up of 20 amino acids. Germline lookup yields CDR1 SGHNT and CDR2 YYREEE (reference sequence). V lost 4 bases to trimming and J lost 10 bases, with 36 bases between them. The sequencing here drew on PBMCs, mostly from graft donor cells, taken 180 days after TCRalphabeta/CD19-depleted stem cell transplant. This chain links TRBV5-4 with TRBJ2-1; tentatively, D is TRBD1 or TRBD2 (9 bases each). The sequence came from a male patient under 18 who had a stem cell transplant for acute lymphoblastic leukemia, so the T cells may come from the graft donor. CDR3 bases: TGTGCCAGCAGCCTCCCACAACAGGGGGCAGAGACTAGCGGTATAGGAGAGCAGTTCTTC. It specifies CASSLPQQGAETSGIGEQFF.